This paragraph reports one T cell receptor beta chain. The data stem from a study of blood T cells in healthy people across ages. A second PCR, run for about 7 to 11 cycles, used a sample-barcoded 5' primer plus a J-beta primer mix. Each CDR3 protein gets one entry after TCRdb re-called the 5' RACE reads with MiXCR. The sample shows some 920,000 distinct CDR3 sequences, roughly 47% of them seen only once. The TCR originated in a woman aged 55 to 70 in good health. The sequencing input was blood.

The CDR3, as DNA: TGCGCCAGCAGCTCTTACCGGGAGGGATACAATGAGCAGTTCTTC. Translated: CASSSYREGYNEQFF. The chain uses TRBV5-1 and TRBJ2-1; 8 positions match TRBD2. Germline values: CDR1 SGHRS, CDR2 YFSETQ. The junction had 6 bases not matched to a gene; V was cut back by 3 bases and J by 4 bases. This CDR3 comprises 15 residues. Drawing the rest from reference TRBV5-1 and TRBJ2-1, the complete variable domain is KAGVTQTPRYLIKTRGQQVTLSCSPISGHRSVSWYQQTPGQGLQFLFEYFSETQRNKGNFPGRFSGRQFSNSRSEMNVSTLELGDSALYLCASSSYREGYNEQFFGPGTRLTVL.